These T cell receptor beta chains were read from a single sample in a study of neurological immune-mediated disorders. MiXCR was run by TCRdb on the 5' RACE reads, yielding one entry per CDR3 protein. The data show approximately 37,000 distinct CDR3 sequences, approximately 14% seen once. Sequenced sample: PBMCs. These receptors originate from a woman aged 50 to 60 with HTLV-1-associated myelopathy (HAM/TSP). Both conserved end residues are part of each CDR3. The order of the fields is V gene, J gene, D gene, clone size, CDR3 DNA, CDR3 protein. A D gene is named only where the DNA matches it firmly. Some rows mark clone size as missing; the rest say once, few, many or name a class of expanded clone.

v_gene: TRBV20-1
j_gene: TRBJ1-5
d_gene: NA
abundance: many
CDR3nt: TGCAGTGCTAGTACCGACAGTAGCAATCAGCCCCAGCATTTT
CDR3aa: CSASTDSSNQPQHF

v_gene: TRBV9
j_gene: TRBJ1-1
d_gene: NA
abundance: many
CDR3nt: TGTGCCAGCAGCCCCCGCCCTTCGGGCGCTGAAGCTTTCTTT
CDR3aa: CASSPRPSGAEAFF

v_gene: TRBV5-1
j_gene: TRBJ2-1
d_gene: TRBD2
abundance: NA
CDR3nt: TGCGCCAGCAGCTTGGTAACTAGCGGGACAAATGAGCAGTTCTTC
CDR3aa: CASSLVTSGTNEQFF

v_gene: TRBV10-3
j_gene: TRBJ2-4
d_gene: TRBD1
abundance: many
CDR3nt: TGTGCCATCAGGGAGGACAGGGGGGCCAAAAACATTCAGTACTTC
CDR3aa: CAIREDRGAKNIQYF

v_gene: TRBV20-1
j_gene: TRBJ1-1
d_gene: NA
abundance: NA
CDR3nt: TGCAGTGCTAGAGGGAGAGCCACTGCAGCTTTCTTT
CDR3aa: CSARGRATAAFF

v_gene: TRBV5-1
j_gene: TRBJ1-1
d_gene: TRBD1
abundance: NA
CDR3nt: TGCGCCAGCAGCTTCCCAGCCGGGACAGGGGGCTATATGAACACTGAAGATTTCTTT
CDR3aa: CASSFPAGTGGYMNTEDFF

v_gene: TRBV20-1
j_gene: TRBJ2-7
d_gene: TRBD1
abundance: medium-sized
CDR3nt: TGCAGTGCTAGAGGGGAGGCCGGGACAGGGTACGAGCAGTACTTC
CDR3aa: CSARGEAGTGYEQYF

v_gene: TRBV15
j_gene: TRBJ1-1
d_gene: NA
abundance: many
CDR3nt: TGTGCCACCAGCAGAGATTTCTTAGACGAAGCTTTCTTT
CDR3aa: CATSRDFLDEAFF

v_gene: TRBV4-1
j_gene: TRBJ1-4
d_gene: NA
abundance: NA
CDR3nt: TGCGCCAGCAGCCAACCCGACCGGGACCAATTGAGGTGGAAACTGTTTTTT
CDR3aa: CASSQPDRDQLRWKLFF

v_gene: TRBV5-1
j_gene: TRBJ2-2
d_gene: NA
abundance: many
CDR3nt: TGCGCCAGCAGCAGCGCCTCATACACCGGGGAGCTGTTTTTT
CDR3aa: CASSSASYTGELFF

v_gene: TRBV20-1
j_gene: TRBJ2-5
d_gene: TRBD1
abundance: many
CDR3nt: TGCAGTGCTACCCCGGGACAGGGATCAGAGACCCAGTACTTC
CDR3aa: CSATPGQGSETQYF

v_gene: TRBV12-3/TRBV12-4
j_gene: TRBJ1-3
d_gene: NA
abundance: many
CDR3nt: TGTGCCAGCAGTTTAGCTGGCTTGGACACCATATATTTT
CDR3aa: CASSLAGLDTIYF

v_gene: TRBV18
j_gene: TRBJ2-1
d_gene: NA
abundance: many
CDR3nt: TGTGCCAGCTCACCAGGTCTTGGACTAAGGCGAGGGGTCAATGAGCAGTTCTTC
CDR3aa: CASSPGLGLRRGVNEQFF

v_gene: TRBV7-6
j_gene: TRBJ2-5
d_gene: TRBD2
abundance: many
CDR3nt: TGTGCCAGCAGCCCCGGGATTTACGGGGGGGAAGAGACCCAGTACTTC
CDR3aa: CASSPGIYGGEETQYF